The rows below give T cell receptor beta chains drawn from one sample of a study of blood T cells in healthy people across ages. MiXCR, run by TCRdb on the 5' RACE reads, gives a single entry per CDR3 protein. Among about 1,500,000 distinct CDR3 sequences listed, roughly 45% were seen once. The material sequenced was blood. The receptors stem from a woman younger than 30 in good health. Both conserved end residues are part of each CDR3. A D gene is named only where the DNA matches it firmly. Only some rows state a clone size, as once, few, many or a class for expanded clones.

clone_size: many
j_call: TRBJ1-6
d_call: TRBD1
v_call: TRBV12-3/TRBV12-4
cdr3_aa: CASSLRTGNSPLHF
cdr3_nt: TGTGCCAGCAGTTTACGGACAGGGAATTCACCCCTCCACTTT

clone_size: many
j_call: TRBJ2-5
d_call: NA
v_call: TRBV28
cdr3_aa: CASSLLGPGETQYF
cdr3_nt: TGTGCCAGCAGCCTCTTGGGCCCCGGGGAGACCCAGTACTTC

clone_size: NA
j_call: TRBJ2-5
d_call: TRBD2
v_call: TRBV25-1
cdr3_aa: CASSEGLGLGETQYF
cdr3_nt: TGTGCCAGCAGTGAGGGACTAGGGCTCGGAGAGACCCAGTACTTC

clone_size: once
j_call: TRBJ2-1
d_call: NA
v_call: TRBV10-2
cdr3_aa: CASSESIGGYNEQFF
cdr3_nt: TGCGCCAGCAGTGAGAGTATCGGGGGCTACAATGAGCAGTTCTTC

clone_size: NA
j_call: TRBJ2-7
d_call: TRBD1
v_call: TRBV5-1
cdr3_aa: CASSWPGQAYEQYF
cdr3_nt: TGCGCCAGCAGCTGGCCGGGACAGGCCTACGAGCAGTACTTC

clone_size: NA
j_call: TRBJ2-1
d_call: TRBD2
v_call: TRBV2
cdr3_aa: CAGNPGLAGGQTEQFF
cdr3_nt: TGTGCCGGGAACCCGGGACTAGCGGGAGGGCAAACTGAGCAGTTCTTC

clone_size: NA
j_call: TRBJ2-1
d_call: NA
v_call: TRBV10-2
cdr3_aa: CASNRALSYNEQFF
cdr3_nt: TGCGCCAGCAACCGAGCACTCTCCTACAATGAGCAGTTCTTC

clone_size: few
j_call: TRBJ2-1
d_call: NA
v_call: TRBV6-5
cdr3_aa: CASSYGANDQFF
cdr3_nt: TGTGCCAGCAGTTACGGCGCAAATGATCAGTTCTTC

clone_size: few
j_call: TRBJ1-2
d_call: NA
v_call: TRBV21-1
cdr3_aa: CASSFRRRTDTLANYGYTF
cdr3_nt: TGTGCCAGCAGCTTCCGGAGGAGGACAGACACCCTAGCTAACTATGGCTACACCTTC

clone_size: few
j_call: TRBJ1-1
d_call: NA
v_call: TRBV25-1
cdr3_aa: CASSEGYGGTEAFF
cdr3_nt: TGTGCCAGCAGTGAAGGGTACGGTGGCACTGAAGCTTTCTTT

clone_size: few
j_call: TRBJ2-3
d_call: NA
v_call: TRBV7-8
cdr3_aa: CASSGTLGGMAPWEYF
cdr3_nt: TGTGCCAGCAGCGGAACATTGGGCGGGATGGCACCTTGGGAGTATTTT

clone_size: NA
j_call: TRBJ2-3
d_call: TRBD2
v_call: TRBV5-1
cdr3_aa: CASSLEPSGYTDTQYF
cdr3_nt: TGCGCCAGCAGCTTGGAGCCTAGCGGATACACAGATACGCAGTATTTT